The present TCR beta chain was sequenced within a study of cytomegalovirus exposure and HLA in healthy donors (dated by TCRdb to 2016 to 2017). Notes on the research overall: An earlier analysis of approximately 590 of the donors reported more than 250 Gb of sequence data and more than 90 million unique TCR beta sequences from around 200 million T cells. Because of strong linkage in the cohort, 5 or 6 DR-DQ haplotypes were treated as single units for association and clustering. The study was designed to test whether signatures of past pathogen exposure could be identified by cataloging public T cell receptors. All discovery cohort repertoires had been generated using a single sequencing platform. Approximately 310 gigabases of sequencing data and tens of millions of unique TCR sequences were included in an early release covering about 620 HLA-typed donors. In the later analysis, no new phenotypic data were used to find candidate immune exposures; instead, reliance was placed on TCR beta sequences and their occurrence across donors. Donor age, sex, ethnicity and CMV serostatus were compiled alongside the repertoire data. In addition to the first cohort of around 670 subjects, a separate validation cohort of around 110 different subjects was used. Typing coverage varied by locus: about 629-630 donors for A, B, C, DRB1 and DQB1; some 520 for DQA1; about 570 for DPA1; approximately 470 for DPB1. An earlier analysis of about 620 of the donors applied high-throughput TCR beta sequencing to assess whether each TCR beta V gene segment acted as functional or pseudogenic. On average, around 240,000 unique TCR beta nucleotide sequences were sequenced per donor among 398 genotyped donors of the cohort, with roughly 20% of those sequences being non-productive. Among the roughly 380 genotyped donors, approximately 81% belonged to the genetic ancestry cluster associated with self-reported Caucasian donors. High-throughput TCR immunosequencing, statistical association of individual TCRs with disease status, and machine learning were combined to predict cytomegalovirus infection status. A later genetic analysis used genome-wide SNP genotypes for 398 of the 666 donors, treating that subset as a discovery cohort. Class I and class II HLA loci were covered by the typing at four-digit resolution. The study profiled the T cell repertoires of some 610 subjects by immunosequencing and related them to cytomegalovirus serostatus. A later analysis re-analyzed previously published TCR beta repertoires from about 600 donors and added high-resolution HLA genotyping to study TCR occurrence patterns. General findings and caveats noted by the study authors: Several of the top co-occurrence clusters appeared to be linked to parvovirus B19, influenza, CMV and Epstein-Barr virus, according to a later analysis. For the cohort, immune exposure information was limited to CMV serostatus. According to the authors, the approach could potentially be generalized to other disease states and immunological phenotypes. In the study, 150 to 200 TCR beta chains were listed as associated with cytomegalovirus. Because HLA typing was missing for some donors at each locus, association tests included only the typed subset. At a false discovery rate of 0.05, a later analysis linked 16,000 or so TCR beta sequences to specific HLA alleles. In a later analysis, the rate of TCR association differed among HLA loci, with DRB1 alleles having the most associated TCRs and HLA-C alleles having the fewest. A further reported finding was that TCR beta sequences accurately predicted the HLA-A and HLA-B alleles for most subjects in the first cohort. Only TCR beta chains were sequenced in this cohort, and the absence of alpha or paired-chain data limited detectable features. Correlated functional status among segregating V segments might be attributable to linkage disequilibrium, but an unknown experimental factor could not be ruled out. The sequencing pipeline was judged likely to have produced a cluster of highly shared sequence variants as a technical artifact. V-gene and J-gene trimming of TCR beta chains was associated with a missense DCLRE1C variant in a later genetic analysis, and the association was replicated in an independent cohort. In vitro tests confirmed that a few of the cytomegalovirus-associated TCR beta chains recognize cytomegalovirus antigens. Because counts were too low, more than 15 rarely observed V segments, including chromosome 9 orphons, were left out of the earlier analysis of some 600 of the donors. In an earlier analysis of more than 500 of the donors, most TCR beta V segments appeared in productive rearrangements about 87% or about 30% of the time, broadly matching IMGT annotations. The presence/absence analyses assumed that sequencing depth was roughly uniform across donors, and that assumption may not be true. A later analysis found that most CMV-associated TCR beta chains appeared HLA-restricted, with HLA associations seemingly driven largely by CMV exposure. Compared with the roughly 670-donor mean, donors in an Asian-associated ancestry cluster had fewer N-insertions in productive TCRs, according to a later genetic analysis. The classifier was reported to diagnose cytomegalovirus status with high specificity and sensitivity in both the original and validation cohorts. Compared with equally common non-associated chains, HLA-associated TCR beta chains in a later analysis were more clonally expanded and had lower generation probabilities. Strong co-occurrence of HLA alleles, especially DR and DQ, made assigning TCR associations to individual alleles difficult. Most TCR sequences were seen in very few donors, while some public TCRs were found in many individuals. Because the 87-base-pair reads could not distinguish some IMGT-functional V segments, including TRBV6-2 and TRBV6-3, those segments were excluded.

The cohort was made up of about 610 healthy bone marrow donors. All cohort members were sampled while nominally healthy, although unrecorded immune exposures were likely present. The donor tested CMV seropositive and was one of the 289 seropositive cohort members. A peripheral blood sample was collected from each donor, and TCR beta sequencing was performed on peripheral blood mononuclear cells. Genomic DNA extraction from the blood cell samples was performed with the Qiagen DNeasy Blood Extraction Kit. CDR1 and CDR2 (MNHNS, SASEGT) derive from the germline V gene. Reading from cysteine to phenylalanine, the CDR3 counts 15 amino acids. CDR3 DNA is the only sequence kept; it has 45 bases, read in frame from the first base. The germline V and J ends show losses of 3 bases and 2 bases respectively, and no gene match explains 4 bases of the junction. This clone came up once. Which antigen it targets is not known. One base away there is no much larger clone; base qualities are not given.

The method was the immunoSEQ multiplex PCR assay. For the multiplex PCR, a mixture combining 60 forward primers for TCR Vbeta segments and 13 reverse primers for TCR Jbeta segments was used. Amplification of the CDR3 region of rearranged TCR beta genes was performed with a multiplex PCR assay on genomic DNA. Amplified TCR beta libraries were sequenced as 87-base-pair reads on the Illumina HiSeq System. Per the source publication's procedure: A later analysis tallied 75 million to 95 million unique TCR beta chains across the 640 or so repertoires, and about 12 million of those chains were shared by two or more donors. To remove PCR and sequencing errors, raw reads were error-corrected and collapsed into unique sequences using a nearest-neighbor algorithm that merged closely related sequences. To assign V, D and J gene segments, CDR3 sequences were aligned to IMGT reference sequences. For a sequence to be retained, a match of at least six nucleotides to both a V gene segment and a J gene segment was required. A rearrangement was called productive if the CDR3 had no stop codons and remained in frame with V and J, and every other rearrangement was called non-productive. Following IMGT convention, CDR3 was defined as the stretch from the second conserved V-encoded cysteine to the conserved J-encoded phenylalanine. The earlier analysis of some 540 of the donors excluded any sequence lacking an unambiguous match to a single V gene segment. In an earlier analysis of 587 of the donors, V segments were called functional above 56.7% productive rearrangements and were called segregating when the between-donor standard deviation exceeded 5%. A statistical classification framework was developed to diagnose cytomegalovirus status using the catalog of TCR beta chain sequences. V and J gene assignment, in a later analysis, came from comparing TCR nucleotide sequences with IMGT/GENE-DB human TR gene sequences. A later analysis assigned CDR3 sequences and most-parsimonious VDJ recombination scenarios with the TCRdist pipeline. A later analysis defined each TCR beta chain by its CDR3 amino acid sequence plus V-gene family, and excluded reads lacking a unique V-gene family. In a later analysis, 450 to 600 highly shared, low-generation-probability nucleotide sequences were removed to address suspected cross-contamination and a sequencing artifact. For each public chain, a later analysis derived a clonal expansion index from normalized ranks of inferred template counts within each repertoire. In a later analysis, generation probabilities were computed with a VDJ recombination model fitted to out-of-frame rearrangements, and the resulting probabilities were checked against IGoR. In a later analysis, hypergeometric tests were used to score TCR-TCR, TCR-HLA and TCR-CMV co-occurrence, with a repertoire-size bias correction applied to TCR pairs. A later analysis estimated false discovery rates by permuting HLA or CMV assignments 20 times. A later analysis grouped co-occurring TCRs with DBSCAN, adding TCRdist sequence similarity when clustering within HLA-allele-positive subsets. Co-occurrence clustering excluded repertoires with fewer than 30,000 or more than 120,000 public chains, plus five with anomalous nucleotide sharing. The clones in this table, taken by TCRdb from immuneACCESS, are in-frame only. Not every clone is retained; where verified, under half of the shortfall comes from an unresolved V gene, and the cause of the rest is unknown. V and J calls and clone size come straight from that table; D and trimming were deduced from the DNA. For this sample there are some 150,000 clones; 75% to 85% appear just once. The top ten hold 8.1% of the sample.

The sample comprised PBMCs. In this chain, TRBV6-1 is recombined with TRBJ2-7, and 10 bases in between align with TRBD2. The clonotype comes from a woman in her forties or fifties in good health and CMV-seropositive. The CDR3 reads CASSDGAGGTYEQYF. DNA sequence: TGTGCCAGCAGTGACGGAGCGGGAGGGACCTACGAGCAGTACTTC.